This T cell receptor (beta chain) came from a study of vaccination effects on CD4 cells after COVID-19. Study findings and constraints: At late timepoints after vaccination, vaccine- and infection-induced clones shrank markedly. Only a single clone (1 of 255 vaccine-induced clones in healthy vaccinees) cross-reacted with common cold coronaviruses.

Before any sequencing was done, the ViraFEST assay used viral peptide pools to expand antigen-specific CD4+ T cells. The authors isolated CD4+ T cells after roughly eleven days of culture. Prior SARS-CoV-2 infection was absent in the vaccine recipients, as shown by negative nucleocapsid antibodies. Cultures got half-medium changes with IL-2 on days 3 and 7. The CDR3 totals 13 residues. Trimming took 7 bases from V and 7 from J, leaving 16 bases between them. Germline assignment: CDR1 SQVTM and CDR2 ANQGSEA. Some clones are missing from TCRdb's copy, which holds only in-frame ones; the method was immunoSEQ multiplex PCR. The data show roughly 76,000 clones, about 70% seen once. Comments on this clone: Antigen unknown.

The source material was CD4+ T cells from PBMCs cultured with HCoV-229E spike peptides, sampled before COVID-19 vaccination. This rearrangement joins TRBV29-1 to TRBJ1-4, with no clear D. This receptor was obtained from a human donor who received a COVID-19 vaccine. The CDR3 DNA reads TGCAGCGCCCGAGGGCTCCCATCTGAAAAACTGTTTTTT. This encodes CSARGLPSEKLFF.